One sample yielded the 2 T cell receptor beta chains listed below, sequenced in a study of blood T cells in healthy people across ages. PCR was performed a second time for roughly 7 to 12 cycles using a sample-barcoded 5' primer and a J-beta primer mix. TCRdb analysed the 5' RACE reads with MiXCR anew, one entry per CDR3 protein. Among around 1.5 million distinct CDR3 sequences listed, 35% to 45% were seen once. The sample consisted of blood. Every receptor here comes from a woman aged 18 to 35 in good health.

CDR3 coding DNA: TGCGCCAGCAGCTTGGGGTCCCTGGGGAACTATGGCTACACCTTC. Translation gives CASSLGSLGNYGYTF. The rearrangement links TRBV5-1 to TRBJ1-2; D is unclear. The CDR3 extends over 15 amino acids. From germline, CDR1 is SGHRS and CDR2 YFSETQ. V was shortened by 0 bases and J by 2 bases, with 11 bases between the two germline ends.

As DNA, the CDR3 is TGTGCCACCAGTGATAAGACTAGCGGGAGACAGGAGCAGTTCTTC. Its translation: CATSDKTSGRQEQFF. This sequence joins TRBV24-1 and TRBJ2-1, with 12 bases aligning to TRBD2. The length of the CDR3 is 15 residues. The J segment lost 10 bases and the V segment lost 3 bases, leaving 6 bases of the junction unmatched. The germline CDR1 and CDR2 sequences are KGHDR and SFDVKD.